The T cell receptor (beta chain) described here comes from a study of blood T cells in healthy people across ages. A sample-barcoded 5' primer and a J-beta primer mix were used in a second PCR of roughly 6 to 11 cycles. TCRdb used MiXCR to reprocess the 5' RACE reads, holding one entry per CDR3 protein. The table shows under 800,000 distinct CDR3 sequences, with around 46% occurring only once. The V gene's germline CDR1 is LGHNA and CDR2 YSLEER. The length of the CDR3 is 16 residues. Between the trimmed V and J ends, which lost 0 bases and 2 bases, there was a span of 11 bases. This TCR derives from a woman between 55 and 75 years old in good health. The V and J genes are TRBV4-3 and TRBJ1-5; a possible D gene is TRBD1 (5 bases). The sample was blood. CDR3 loop: CASSQDRRGGNQPQHF. CDR3 bases: TGCGCCAGCAGCCAAGATCGGAGAGGGGGCAATCAGCCCCAGCATTTT.